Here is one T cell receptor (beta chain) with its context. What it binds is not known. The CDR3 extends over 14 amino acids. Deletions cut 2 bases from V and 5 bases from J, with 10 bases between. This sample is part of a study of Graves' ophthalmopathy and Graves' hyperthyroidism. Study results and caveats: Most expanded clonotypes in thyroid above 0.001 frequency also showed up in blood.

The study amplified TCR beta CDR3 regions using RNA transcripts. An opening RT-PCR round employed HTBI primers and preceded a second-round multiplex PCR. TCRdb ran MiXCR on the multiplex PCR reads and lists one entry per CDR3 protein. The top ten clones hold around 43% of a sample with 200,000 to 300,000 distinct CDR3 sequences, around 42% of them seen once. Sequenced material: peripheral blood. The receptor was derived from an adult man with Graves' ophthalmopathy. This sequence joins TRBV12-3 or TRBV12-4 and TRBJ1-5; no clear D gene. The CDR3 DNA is TGTGCCAGCAGTTTAAGGGAAGACTATCAGCCCCAGCATTTT. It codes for CASSLREDYQPQHF.